This record covers a single T cell receptor (beta chain). Generated by immunoSEQ multiplex PCR, the TCRdb table keeps only in-frame clones and is missing some. The sample shows 65,000 to 80,000 clones, nearly 99% of them seen only once. This sample is part of a study of technical replicates of blood from a handful of donors. The length of the CDR3 is 15 residues. Trimming shortened V by 1 base and J by 4 bases, and 13 bases separated the two germline ends. Per germline, CDR1 MGHRA and CDR2 YSYEKL. The rearrangement links TRBV4-1 to TRBJ1-2, with D possibly being TRBD1 (5 bases). The receptor's source is a human donor in good health. The sample consisted of T cells isolated from PBMCs. The CDR3 DNA follows: TGCGCCAGCAGCCAAGGCTTTGGGGGGGGCTATGGCTACACCTTC. It is translated as CASSQGFGGGYGYTF.